This T cell receptor (beta chain) was sequenced during a study of blood T cells in healthy people across ages. Overall study context: Template switching picked up about one barcoded beta molecule for each two T cells.

PCR was performed a second time for about 7 to 12 cycles using a sample-barcoded 5' primer and a J-beta primer mix. One entry per CDR3 protein results from TCRdb running MiXCR on the 5' RACE reads. The table lists approximately 600,000 distinct CDR3 sequences, roughly 58% of them singletons, with more than 35% in the top ten. This clonotype was seen a handful of times. The target antigen is unknown. Findings and limits, study-wide: A roughly linear age-dependent decrease characterized TCR beta diversity per million T cells.

The source is a man between 60 and 75 years old in good health. Sequencing used blood.

DNA of the CDR3: TGCAGCGTTGGGGGACTAGCGGGGGGGTCCCAAGAGACCCAGTACTTC. Encoded protein: CSVGGLAGGSQETQYF. The chain employs TRBV29-1 and TRBJ2-5, with TRBD2 matching 16 bases. Germline CDR1 SQVTM, CDR2 ANQGSEA. Trimming removed 4 bases from V and 1 base from J; junction bases left unmatched: 3. The CDR3 covers 16 residues.